These T cell receptor beta chains were read from a single sample in a study of OX40 agonist ivuxolimab in advanced cancers. Here immunoSEQ multiplex PCR was the method, and the copy in TCRdb shows in-frame clones only, minus some. This table holds some 70,000 clones, approximately 81% found once. The material was CD4+ or CD8+ T cells sorted from blood, obtained in a trial of the OX40 agonist ivuxolimab. The receptors shown here come from an adult with an advanced solid tumor such as melanoma, head and neck, liver or kidney cancer. The CDR3 runs from the conserved cysteine through the conserved F or W. The order of the fields is D gene, J gene, V gene, clone size, CDR3 protein, CDR3 DNA. A D gene is named only where the DNA matches it firmly. Some rows have no size entry. The others give once, few or many, or a class for an expanded clone.

D gene: NA; J gene: TRBJ2-1; V gene: TRBV7-2; clone size: NA; CDR3 protein: CASSQGVLSEQFF; CDR3 DNA: TGTGCCAGCAGCCAAGGTGTGTTATCTGAGCAGTTCTTC
D gene: NA; J gene: TRBJ2-2; V gene: TRBV7-6; clone size: NA; CDR3 protein: CASRPGVAGELFF; CDR3 DNA: TGTGCCAGCAGACCGGGGGTGGCCGGGGAGCTGTTTTTT
D gene: NA; J gene: TRBJ1-1; V gene: TRBV6-5; clone size: NA; CDR3 protein: CASSKTRGPEAFF; CDR3 DNA: TGTGCCAGCAGTAAAACCAGGGGCCCAGAAGCTTTCTTT
D gene: NA; J gene: TRBJ1-1; V gene: TRBV5-1; clone size: NA; CDR3 protein: CASSLGSPGKWSEAFF; CDR3 DNA: TGCGCCAGCAGCTTGGGGTCGCCAGGGAAGTGGTCTGAAGCTTTCTTT
D gene: TRBD1; J gene: TRBJ2-7; V gene: TRBV29-1; clone size: NA; CDR3 protein: CSVREAGGEQYF; CDR3 DNA: TGCAGCGTCCGAGAGGCAGGGGGCGAGCAGTACTTC
D gene: NA; J gene: TRBJ1-5; V gene: TRBV5-8; clone size: NA; CDR3 protein: CASSSLGFFNQPQHF; CDR3 DNA: TGTGCCAGCAGCTCCCTGGGCTTTTTCAATCAGCCCCAGCATTTT
D gene: NA; J gene: TRBJ2-7; V gene: TRBV7-3; clone size: NA; CDR3 protein: CASSPAPSTASEQYF; CDR3 DNA: TGTGCCAGCAGCCCCGCCCCTTCTACGGCATCCGAGCAGTACTTC
D gene: NA; J gene: TRBJ1-3; V gene: TRBV29-1; clone size: NA; CDR3 protein: CSVADLLSGNTIYF; CDR3 DNA: TGCAGCGTCGCCGACTTACTCTCTGGAAACACCATATATTTT
D gene: NA; J gene: TRBJ1-4; V gene: TRBV28; clone size: once; CDR3 protein: CASSRRGEKLFF; CDR3 DNA: TGTGCCAGCAGTCGAAGGGGTGAAAAACTGTTTTTT
D gene: TRBD2; J gene: TRBJ2-1; V gene: TRBV9; clone size: NA; CDR3 protein: CASSSHLAGINEQFF; CDR3 DNA: TGTGCCAGCAGCTCCCACCTAGCGGGTATCAATGAGCAGTTCTTC
D gene: NA; J gene: TRBJ2-7; V gene: TRBV5-1; clone size: NA; CDR3 protein: CASSLGGLGGGEQYF; CDR3 DNA: TGCGCCAGCAGCTTGGGAGGATTGGGGGGCGGGGAGCAGTACTTC
D gene: NA; J gene: TRBJ2-2; V gene: TRBV6-6; clone size: NA; CDR3 protein: CASSLSNTGELFF; CDR3 DNA: TGTGCCAGCAGCCTTTCGAACACCGGGGAGCTGTTTTTT
D gene: NA; J gene: TRBJ2-5; V gene: TRBV7-3; clone size: NA; CDR3 protein: CASSLTGTYQETQYF; CDR3 DNA: TGTGCCAGCAGCTTAACTGGCACGTACCAAGAGACCCAGTACTTC
D gene: TRBD1; J gene: TRBJ2-3; V gene: TRBV4-2; clone size: NA; CDR3 protein: CASSRQGGGTDTQYF; CDR3 DNA: TGTGCCAGCAGCCGACAAGGGGGCGGCACAGATACGCAGTATTTT
D gene: TRBD1; J gene: TRBJ2-1; V gene: TRBV7-6; clone size: NA; CDR3 protein: CASSFGDRGIDEQFF; CDR3 DNA: TGTGCCAGCAGCTTTGGAGACAGGGGGATCGATGAGCAGTTCTTC
D gene: TRBD2; J gene: TRBJ2-1; V gene: TRBV11-2; clone size: NA; CDR3 protein: CASSPLNSGMGYNEQFF; CDR3 DNA: TGTGCCAGCAGCCCCCTCAATAGCGGGATGGGTTACAATGAGCAGTTCTTC
D gene: NA; J gene: TRBJ1-6; V gene: TRBV7-2; clone size: once; CDR3 protein: CASSPDRNNSPLHF; CDR3 DNA: TGTGCCAGCAGCCCTGACAGGAACAATTCACCCCTCCACTTT
D gene: TRBD1; J gene: TRBJ1-6; V gene: TRBV12-5; clone size: NA; CDR3 protein: CASGSTGGSPLHF; CDR3 DNA: TGTGCTAGTGGTTCTACAGGGGGGTCACCCCTCCACTTT
D gene: TRBD1; J gene: TRBJ1-4; V gene: TRBV14; clone size: NA; CDR3 protein: CASSQLGQGSEKLFF; CDR3 DNA: TGTGCCAGCAGCCAACTGGGACAGGGGTCAGAAAAACTGTTTTTT
D gene: NA; J gene: TRBJ1-1; V gene: TRBV19; clone size: NA; CDR3 protein: CASSIGGANTEAFF; CDR3 DNA: TGTGCCAGTAGTATTGGGGGGGCGAACACTGAAGCTTTCTTT
D gene: TRBD2; J gene: TRBJ2-1; V gene: TRBV29-1; clone size: NA; CDR3 protein: CSVGLAGAGNEQFF; CDR3 DNA: TGCAGCGTTGGACTAGCGGGAGCCGGGAATGAGCAGTTCTTC
D gene: NA; J gene: TRBJ2-3; V gene: TRBV14; clone size: few; CDR3 protein: CASSLGRTTSGGTQYF; CDR3 DNA: TGTGCCAGCAGCCTGGGCCGGACTACCAGTGGTGGTACGCAGTATTTT
D gene: TRBD1; J gene: TRBJ2-7; V gene: TRBV30; clone size: once; CDR3 protein: CAWTQDRGTYEQYF; CDR3 DNA: TGTGCCTGGACCCAGGACAGGGGAACGTACGAGCAGTACTTC